This T cell receptor beta chain was identified during a study of T cell changes during pregnancy in multiple sclerosis. Libraries were prepared by immunoSEQ multiplex PCR; TCRdb keeps only in-frame clonotypes and omits some of them. The sample includes 45,000 or so clones, around 90% of them seen just once. Trimming shortened V by 5 bases and J by 3 bases, and 12 bases separated the two germline ends. Germline V gene data show CDR1 as WSHSY and CDR2 as SAAADI. This CDR3 contains 14 residues. This chain uses TRBV10-2 with TRBJ2-3, with a weak D call TRBD1 (5 bases). The specimen was peripheral blood, collected in the first trimester of pregnancy. This TCR was sampled from a female donor with multiple sclerosis, enrolled in a pregnancy study. The CDR3 sequence: CASSRQSLTDTQYF. In nucleotides, the CDR3 is TGCGCCAGCAGTAGACAGAGCTTAACAGATACGCAGTATTTT.